These 20 T cell receptor beta chains came from one sample sequenced in a study of HIV-infected children after antiretroviral therapy interruption. Treatment denoted: PENTA 11 planned treatment interruption arm or continuous ART arm. The TCR library was built from RNA with a 3' RACE protocol and unique molecular identifiers. TCRdb re-derived calls from the 3' RACE reads in MiXCR, one entry per CDR3 protein. Of more than 40,000 distinct CDR3 sequences in the sample, about 4.3% were seen once. The material was CD45RA+ CD4+ T cells from PBMCs, pooled from several time points, obtained from a donor given antiretroviral therapy, either interrupted or continuous. Subset meaning: naive CD4+ CD45RA+ CD45RO- T cells. The receptor set was obtained from a pool of human donors with HIV.

This chain links TRBV2 with TRBJ2-2; the D is unclear. The V and J ends lost 8 bases and 0 bases respectively, with 10 bases between them. The germline V gene has CDR1 SNHLY and CDR2 FYNNEI. The CDR3 has 14 amino acids. The CDR3 DNA reads as TGTGCCAGCTCTCCGGACGCGAACACCGGGGAGCTGTTTTTT. Protein: CASSPDANTGELFF.

The chain combines TRBV7-8 with TRBJ1-2, with D possibly being TRBD1 (5 bases). The CDR3 has 16 residues. Germline CDR1 SGHVS, CDR2 FQNEAQ. Trimming shortened V by 4 bases and J by 4 bases, and 19 bases separated the two germline ends. CDR3 protein: CASSSRWGPPLYGYTF. In DNA, the CDR3 is TGTGCCAGCAGCTCCCGTTGGGGACCACCACTCTATGGCTACACCTTC.

The rearrangement links TRBV9 to TRBJ2-7; 7 bases align to TRBD2. Germline CDR1 is SGDLS and CDR2 is YYNGEE. J gave up 0 bases and V 4 bases, and 19 bases lay outside the gene matches. The CDR3 loop spans 19 amino acids. CDR3 DNA sequence: TGTGCCAGCAGCCCCCAGGGTGCTAGCGGCAACATTCACTCCTACGAGCAGTACTTC. This encodes CASSPQGASGNIHSYEQYF.

This clonotype was detected many times. The chain couples TRBV5-1 to TRBJ1-1; 8 bases map to TRBD1. Germline V gene sequence: CDR1 SGHRS, CDR2 YFSETQ. The length of the CDR3 is 12 residues. V was pared by 3 bases and J by 7 bases, with 2 bases of the junction left unmatched. CDR3 in DNA: TGCGCCAGCAGCTGGGGACAGGATGAAGCTTTCTTT. Its protein product is CASSWGQDEAFF. Full variable domain (remainder filled in from reference TRBV5-1 and TRBJ1-1): KAGVTQTPRYLIKTRGQQVTLSCSPISGHRSVSWYQQTPGQGLQFLFEYFSETQRNKGNFPGRFSGRQFSNSRSEMNVSTLELGDSALYLCASSWGQDEAFFGQGTRLTVV.

This clonotype was recorded many times. V and J are TRBV12-3 or TRBV12-4 and TRBJ1-2; TRBD1 is a possible D gene (6 bases). Deletions cut 6 bases from V and 4 bases from J, with 15 bases between. The CDR3 has 14 amino acids. CDR3 DNA: TGTGCCAGCAGAATAGCAGGGGCTAGCTATGGCTACACCTTC. It yields the protein CASRIAGASYGYTF.

This clonotype was counted ten times or more. CDR3 amino acids: CASSADSWKKRGYEQYF. For the CDR3, the DNA is TGTGCCAGCAGTGCAGACTCGTGGAAAAAACGGGGCTACGAGCAGTACTTC. V usage is TRBV12-3 or TRBV12-4 and J usage is TRBJ2-7; possible D gene TRBD2, 5 bases. Deletions cut 5 bases from V and 3 bases from J, with 23 bases between. The CDR3 is 17 residues long.

This clonotype was recorded at least ten times. The chain uses TRBV9 and TRBJ1-1; D perhaps matches TRBD1 (5 bases). Trimming removed 4 bases at V and 3 bases at J, with 16 bases between. The CDR3 is 15 amino acids. Germline-derived CDR1 and CDR2 are SGDLS and YYNGEE. In DNA form, the CDR3 reads TGTGCCAGCAGCCTCCTGTTTGGGGCTGACACTGAAGCTTTCTTT. It translates to CASSLLFGADTEAFF. Drawing the rest from reference TRBV9 and TRBJ1-1, the complete variable domain is DSGVTQTPKHLITATGQRVTLRCSPRSGDLSVYWYQQSLDQGLQFLIQYYNGEERAKGNILERFSAQQFPDLHSELNLSSLELGDSALYFCASSLLFGADTEAFFGQGTRLTVV.

This clonotype has ten or more counts. The chain uses TRBV2 and TRBJ1-3; D is uncertain. V dropped 8 bases and J dropped 0 bases, with 8 bases sitting between them. The CDR3 covers 13 residues. The germline V gene encodes CDR1 SNHLY and CDR2 FYNNEI. CDR3: CASQPDSGNTIYF. CDR3 coding DNA: TGTGCCAGCCAGCCAGACTCTGGAAACACCATATATTTT.

This clonotype was counted at least ten times. This sequence joins TRBV7-2 and TRBJ1-2; no firm D call. The CDR3 totals 13 residues. V lost 7 bases, J lost 4 bases, and 13 bases lay in between. Germline V gene data show CDR1 as SGHTA and CDR2 as FQGNSA. CDR3 bases: TGTGCCAGCATATCAAATCCCGGCTATGGCTACACCTTC. Amino acid sequence: CASISNPGYGYTF.

This clonotype showed up many times. For the CDR3, the DNA is TGTGCCAGCAGCATAAGCCCGAACATTCAGTACTTC. Residues: CASSISPNIQYF. The chain has TRBV5-5 and TRBJ2-4; D gene uncertain. The ends were cut back, 4 bases at V and 7 bases at J, with 9 bases in the middle. Germline lookup yields CDR1 SGHKS and CDR2 YYEKEE (reference sequence). This CDR3 is built from 12 residues.

This clonotype came up many times. The chain is built from TRBV29-1 and TRBJ2-5; no clear D gene. The CDR3 extends over 13 amino acids. Germline V gene sequence: CDR1 SQVTM, CDR2 ANQGSEA. V lost 3 bases and J lost 2, with 10 bases in between. The CDR3 loop reads CSVDLSGQETQYF. DNA of the CDR3: TGCAGCGTTGATCTCTCGGGTCAAGAGACCCAGTACTTC.

This clonotype was recorded many times. The chain recombines TRBV2 with TRBJ2-1; D unclear. The CDR3 spans 13 residues. Germline CDR1 is SNHLY and CDR2 is FYNNEI. The ends were cut back, 4 bases at V and 4 bases at J, with 8 bases in the middle. The CDR3 nucleotides read TGTGCCAGCAGTGTGGACGGGTACAATGAGCAGTTCTTC. It yields the protein CASSVDGYNEQFF.

This clonotype occurred many times. The V and J genes are TRBV7-9 and TRBJ1-1; tentative D call: TRBD1 (5 bases). Looked up from germline, CDR1 is SEHNR and CDR2 is FQNEAQ (reference sequence). This CDR3 region has 13 residues. The V end was cut by 5 bases, the J end by 6 bases, with 13 bases between. The CDR3 is CASSPQGFAEAFF. In DNA form, the CDR3 reads TGTGCCAGCAGCCCCCAGGGTTTCGCTGAAGCTTTCTTT.

This clonotype was found many times. The genes are TRBV11-3 and TRBJ1-1; TRBD1 might be the D (5 bases). Trimming removed 5 bases from V and 1 base from J, with 14 bases in between. Germline-derived CDR1 and CDR2 are SGHNT and YENEEA. This CDR3 contains 15 residues. CDR3 protein: CASSHGNGQNTEAFF. The DNA for the CDR3 is TGTGCCAGCAGCCACGGGAACGGACAGAACACTGAAGCTTTCTTT. The variable domain in full, with the rest retrieved from reference TRBV11-3 and TRBJ1-1, is EAGVVQSPRYKIIEKKQPVAFWCNPISGHNTLYWYLQNLGQGPELLIRYENEEAVDDSQLPKDRFSAERLKGVDSTLKIQPAELGDSAVYLCASSHGNGQNTEAFFGQGTRLTVV.

This clonotype was seen ten or more times. The chain links TRBV3-1 to TRBJ1-6; D is unresolved. The CDR3 covers 16 residues. Germline assignment: CDR1 LGHDT and CDR2 YNNKEL (reference sequence). The germline V and J ends were trimmed by 3 bases and 4 bases, with 13 bases remaining between them. The CDR3 DNA sequence: TGTGCCAGCAGCCATGGGGAGATTACTTATAATTCACCCCTCCACTTT. Translation: CASSHGEITYNSPLHF.

This clonotype was seen ten or more times. The chain combines TRBV6-1 with TRBJ2-1, with TRBD2 matching 9 bases. With V trimmed by 2 bases and J by 4 bases, 0 bases remained unmatched. The germline CDR1 and CDR2 sequences are MNHNS and SASEGT. The CDR3 totals 14 residues. CDR3 residues: CASSELAGYNEQFF. CDR3 in DNA: TGTGCCAGCAGTGAACTAGCGGGGTACAATGAGCAGTTCTTC.

This clonotype was recorded at least ten times. The V and J genes are TRBV14 and TRBJ1-6; D gene ambiguous. The CDR3 length is 18 residues. Trimming pared 3 bases from V and 0 bases from J, leaving 15 bases between. Germline lookup yields CDR1 SGHDN and CDR2 FVKESK. The CDR3 is CASSQGRGGRSYNSPLHF. CDR3 coding DNA: TGTGCCAGCAGCCAGGGCAGAGGTGGGCGCTCCTATAATTCACCCCTCCACTTT.

This clonotype came up many times. The rearrangement links TRBV28 to TRBJ2-3, with D unresolved. V lost 2 bases, J lost 8 bases, and 8 bases lay in between. Germline V gene lookup returns CDR1 MDHEN and CDR2 SYDVKM. The CDR3 spans 12 residues. The CDR3 nucleotides are TGTGCCAGCAGTTTACCAGGCGGTACGCAGTATTTT. Its protein product is CASSLPGGTQYF.

This clonotype was observed many times. The rearrangement links TRBV20-1 to TRBJ2-7; D is unresolved. Trimming removed 3 bases from V and 1 base from J, with 7 bases in between. The CDR3 loop spans 12 amino acids. Germline values: CDR1 DFQATT, CDR2 SNEGSKA (reference sequence). The CDR3 bases are TGCAGTGCTAGGGCCCCTTCCTACGAGCAGTACTTC. Translating gives CSARAPSYEQYF.

The J gene is TRBJ2-7, the V gene TRBV11-2, with 8 bases identical to TRBD1. After removal of 5 bases from V and 6 bases from J, the junction contained 9 bases not matched to a gene. The germline V gene has CDR1 SGHAT and CDR2 FQNNGV. There are 14 residues in the CDR3. CDR3 protein: CASSQGQGWAEQYF. The CDR3 DNA is TGTGCCAGCAGCCAAGGACAGGGATGGGCCGAGCAGTACTTC.